This is a list of T cell receptor beta chains from one sample in a study of cytomegalovirus exposure and HLA in healthy donors. The assay was immunoSEQ multiplex PCR, and TCRdb's table has in-frame clones only and misses some. The sample carries over 150,000 clones, 65% to 85% recorded once. Sample: PBMCs. All receptors derive from a woman in her thirties or forties in good health and CMV-seropositive. CDR3s include the opening cysteine and the closing phenylalanine or tryptophan. Fields, in order: clone size, V gene, CDR3 length, D gene, J gene, CDR3 DNA, CDR3 protein. A D gene is named only where the DNA matches it firmly. Where a row states a size, it is once, few, many or the class of an expanded clone; other rows omit it.

clone size: -
V gene: TRBV28
CDR3 length: 13
D gene: -
J gene: TRBJ1-1
CDR3 DNA: TGTGCCAGCAGTTTCGGCAGGGACACTGAAGCTTTCTTT
CDR3 protein: CASSFGRDTEAFF

clone size: few
V gene: TRBV7-9
CDR3 length: 16
D gene: TRBD1
J gene: TRBJ1-2
CDR3 DNA: TGTGCCAGCAGCTTAGCGGGACAGGGCACGCTCTATGGCTACACCTTC
CDR3 protein: CASSLAGQGTLYGYTF

clone size: -
V gene: TRBV7-2
CDR3 length: 15
D gene: -
J gene: TRBJ1-3
CDR3 DNA: TGTGCCAGCAGACCAACAGGGTCGACGGGAAACACCATATATTTT
CDR3 protein: CASRPTGSTGNTIYF

clone size: -
V gene: TRBV5-5
CDR3 length: 13
D gene: -
J gene: TRBJ2-7
CDR3 DNA: TGTGCCAGCAGCCTTGGTAGCGCTTACGAGCAGTACTTC
CDR3 protein: CASSLGSAYEQYF

clone size: once
V gene: TRBV14
CDR3 length: 16
D gene: TRBD1
J gene: TRBJ1-6
CDR3 DNA: TGTGCCAGCAGCCAAGGAGGGACAGGGGGTAATTCACCCCTCCACTTT
CDR3 protein: CASSQGGTGGNSPLHF

clone size: -
V gene: TRBV7-9
CDR3 length: 15
D gene: -
J gene: TRBJ2-3
CDR3 DNA: TGTGCCAGCAGCTTATATTCAACTAGCACAGATACGCAGTATTTT
CDR3 protein: CASSLYSTSTDTQYF

clone size: -
V gene: TRBV30
CDR3 length: 11
D gene: -
J gene: TRBJ1-1
CDR3 DNA: TGTGCCTGGAGTGTATATACTGAAGCTTTCTTT
CDR3 protein: CAWSVYTEAFF

clone size: -
V gene: TRBV5-1
CDR3 length: 16
D gene: TRBD1
J gene: TRBJ2-2
CDR3 DNA: TGCGCCAGCAGCTTGGAGGGACAGGGAGGCACCGGGGAGCTGTTTTTT
CDR3 protein: CASSLEGQGGTGELFF

clone size: -
V gene: TRBV7-8
CDR3 length: 15
D gene: TRBD1
J gene: TRBJ1-3
CDR3 DNA: TGTGCCAGCAGCTTAAGCAGGGGGGCTGGAAACACCATATATTTT
CDR3 protein: CASSLSRGAGNTIYF

clone size: -
V gene: TRBV7-2
CDR3 length: 12
D gene: -
J gene: TRBJ1-4
CDR3 DNA: TGTGCCAGCCGGAGGGTTGGGGAAAAACTGTTTTTT
CDR3 protein: CASRRVGEKLFF

clone size: -
V gene: TRBV6-5
CDR3 length: 15
D gene: TRBD2
J gene: TRBJ2-7
CDR3 DNA: TGTGCCAGCAGTTACGGGGCTAGCGGGAGTTACGAGCAGTACTTC
CDR3 protein: CASSYGASGSYEQYF

clone size: -
V gene: TRBV6-5
CDR3 length: 13
D gene: -
J gene: TRBJ1-5
CDR3 DNA: TGTGCCAGCAGTCTGGACAGAAATCAGCCCCAGCATTTT
CDR3 protein: CASSLDRNQPQHF

clone size: -
V gene: TRBV11-3
CDR3 length: 14
D gene: TRBD2
J gene: TRBJ2-3
CDR3 DNA: TGTGCCAGCAGCTTGAGCGGGGGGTTGGATACGCAGTATTTT
CDR3 protein: CASSLSGGLDTQYF

clone size: -
V gene: TRBV6-5
CDR3 length: 14
D gene: TRBD2
J gene: TRBJ2-1
CDR3 DNA: TGTGCCAGCAGCCCCCGACTAGCTTCGAATGAGCAGTTCTTC
CDR3 protein: CASSPRLASNEQFF

clone size: -
V gene: TRBV19
CDR3 length: 15
D gene: TRBD1
J gene: TRBJ1-5
CDR3 DNA: TGTGCCAGTAGTACGGACAGGGGTACCAATCAGCCCCAGCATTTT
CDR3 protein: CASSTDRGTNQPQHF

clone size: -
V gene: TRBV5-4
CDR3 length: 15
D gene: TRBD1
J gene: TRBJ2-7
CDR3 DNA: TGTGCCAGCAGCCCCCTCGGACAGGCGTCCTACGAGCAGTACTTC
CDR3 protein: CASSPLGQASYEQYF

clone size: few
V gene: TRBV4-3
CDR3 length: 13
D gene: -
J gene: TRBJ1-4
CDR3 DNA: TGCGCCAGCAGCCAACCAGGGAGGGAAAAACTGTTTTTT
CDR3 protein: CASSQPGREKLFF

clone size: -
V gene: TRBV28
CDR3 length: 16
D gene: TRBD2
J gene: TRBJ2-3
CDR3 DNA: TGTGCCAGCAGTTTTCTAGCGGGGGGGCTCACAGATACGCAGTATTTT
CDR3 protein: CASSFLAGGLTDTQYF

clone size: -
V gene: TRBV7-6
CDR3 length: 12
D gene: -
J gene: TRBJ2-7
CDR3 DNA: TGTGCCAGCAGGAGCGGTCCCTACGAGCAGTACTTC
CDR3 protein: CASRSGPYEQYF

clone size: once
V gene: TRBV11-3
CDR3 length: 18
D gene: -
J gene: TRBJ2-6
CDR3 DNA: TGTGCCAGCAGCTTATACGGGTTGGGTTACTCTGGGGCCAACGTCCTGACTTTC
CDR3 protein: CASSLYGLGYSGANVLTF

clone size: -
V gene: TRBV4-1
CDR3 length: 14
D gene: -
J gene: TRBJ2-7
CDR3 DNA: TGCGCCAGCAGCCAAGGGGCAGGGATCAACGAGCAGTACTTC
CDR3 protein: CASSQGAGINEQYF

clone size: -
V gene: TRBV5-1
CDR3 length: 15
D gene: TRBD2
J gene: TRBJ2-1
CDR3 DNA: TGCGCCAGCAGCTTACTAGCGGGGGGCCCCAATGAGCAGTTCTTC
CDR3 protein: CASSLLAGGPNEQFF

clone size: -
V gene: TRBV5-6
CDR3 length: 13
D gene: -
J gene: TRBJ1-1
CDR3 DNA: TGTGCCAGCAGCTTGGGGCTTAACACTGAAGCTTTCTTT
CDR3 protein: CASSLGLNTEAFF

clone size: -
V gene: TRBV5-4
CDR3 length: 16
D gene: TRBD2
J gene: TRBJ2-5
CDR3 DNA: TGTGCCAGCAGCTTGGATACTAGCGGGGGGGCTTCGACCCAGTACTTC
CDR3 protein: CASSLDTSGGASTQYF

clone size: once
V gene: TRBV15
CDR3 length: 13
D gene: TRBD1
J gene: TRBJ1-2
CDR3 DNA: TGTGCCACCAGCGACAGGGAATTTTATGGCTACACCTTC
CDR3 protein: CATSDREFYGYTF

clone size: -
V gene: TRBV7-9
CDR3 length: 15
D gene: -
J gene: TRBJ1-1
CDR3 DNA: TGTGCCAGCAGCCCTTCAACAGGGAGCGTAGCTGAAGCTTTCTTT
CDR3 protein: CASSPSTGSVAEAFF

clone size: once
V gene: TRBV19
CDR3 length: 14
D gene: -
J gene: TRBJ1-2
CDR3 DNA: TGTGCCAGTAGTACCCCCCAGGGTTTCTATGGCTACACCTTC
CDR3 protein: CASSTPQGFYGYTF

clone size: -
V gene: TRBV28
CDR3 length: 14
D gene: -
J gene: TRBJ2-1
CDR3 DNA: TGTGCCAGCAGTCCGACTCTAGGCCACAATGAGCAGTTCTTC
CDR3 protein: CASSPTLGHNEQFF

clone size: -
V gene: TRBV5-1
CDR3 length: 15
D gene: -
J gene: TRBJ2-5
CDR3 DNA: TGCGCCAGCAGCGGGGGGGCAGGGACCCAAGAGACCCAGTACTTC
CDR3 protein: CASSGGAGTQETQYF

clone size: -
V gene: TRBV12-5
CDR3 length: 13
D gene: -
J gene: TRBJ1-1
CDR3 DNA: TGTGCTAGTGCCCCGGATCTGAGGAGCGGAGCTTTCTTT
CDR3 protein: CASAPDLRSGAFF

clone size: -
V gene: TRBV5-5
CDR3 length: 14
D gene: TRBD1
J gene: TRBJ2-7
CDR3 DNA: TGTGCCAGCAGCTCGGCCGGGGACAGGCTCGAGCAGTACTTC
CDR3 protein: CASSSAGDRLEQYF

clone size: -
V gene: TRBV19
CDR3 length: 15
D gene: TRBD1
J gene: TRBJ2-7
CDR3 DNA: TGTGCCAGTAGTCCCCAAAAGACAGGGTCCCACGAGCAGTACTTC
CDR3 protein: CASSPQKTGSHEQYF

clone size: few
V gene: TRBV29-1
CDR3 length: 14
D gene: -
J gene: TRBJ2-2
CDR3 DNA: TGCAGCGCCCGATTGACAGGGAACACCGGGGAGCTGTTTTTT
CDR3 protein: CSARLTGNTGELFF

clone size: -
V gene: TRBV19
CDR3 length: 16
D gene: TRBD1
J gene: TRBJ1-5
CDR3 DNA: TGTGCCAGTAGTATATCACAAGGACAGGGCTATCAGCCCCAGCATTTT
CDR3 protein: CASSISQGQGYQPQHF

clone size: -
V gene: TRBV5-1
CDR3 length: 15
D gene: -
J gene: TRBJ1-5
CDR3 DNA: TGCGCCAGCAGCTTGGCAGGGCTAAGCAATCAGCCCCAGCATTTT
CDR3 protein: CASSLAGLSNQPQHF

clone size: few
V gene: TRBV6-1
CDR3 length: 15
D gene: TRBD1
J gene: TRBJ1-1
CDR3 DNA: TGTGCCAGCAGTGGCCGGGACAGGGGGTACACTGAAGCTTTCTTT
CDR3 protein: CASSGRDRGYTEAFF

clone size: -
V gene: TRBV5-1
CDR3 length: 11
D gene: TRBD1
J gene: TRBJ1-1
CDR3 DNA: TGCGCCAGCAGCCGACAGGGCATTGCTTTCTTT
CDR3 protein: CASSRQGIAFF

clone size: few
V gene: TRBV21-1
CDR3 length: 15
D gene: -
J gene: TRBJ2-7
CDR3 DNA: TGTGCCAGCAGCAAAGCAGCGGTTACCCTCTACGAGCAGTACTTC
CDR3 protein: CASSKAAVTLYEQYF

clone size: -
V gene: TRBV7-9
CDR3 length: 15
D gene: TRBD2
J gene: TRBJ2-1
CDR3 DNA: TGTGCCAGCGTGGAGACTAGCGGGATTTACAATGAGCAGTTCTTC
CDR3 protein: CASVETSGIYNEQFF

clone size: -
V gene: TRBV11-3
CDR3 length: 16
D gene: TRBD2
J gene: TRBJ2-7
CDR3 DNA: TGTGCCAGCAGCTTGGGCGGGACTAGCGGCAAGGGGGAGCAGTACTTC
CDR3 protein: CASSLGGTSGKGEQYF

clone size: -
V gene: TRBV6-6
CDR3 length: 14
D gene: TRBD1
J gene: TRBJ1-1
CDR3 DNA: TGTGCCAGCAGGACGGGACAGAGTAACACTGAAGCTTTCTTT
CDR3 protein: CASRTGQSNTEAFF

clone size: -
V gene: TRBV7-2
CDR3 length: 16
D gene: -
J gene: TRBJ1-4
CDR3 DNA: TGTGCCAGCAGCTTGGGAGGGGCTGCAACTAATGAAAAACTGTTTTTT
CDR3 protein: CASSLGGAATNEKLFF

clone size: -
V gene: TRBV29-1
CDR3 length: 13
D gene: TRBD1
J gene: TRBJ1-4
CDR3 DNA: TGCAGCGCCATTCAACAGGGGAATGAAAAACTGTTTTTT
CDR3 protein: CSAIQQGNEKLFF

clone size: -
V gene: TRBV6-5
CDR3 length: 15
D gene: -
J gene: TRBJ2-6
CDR3 DNA: TGTGCCAGCACCCTGTCGGGGTCTGGGGCCAACGTCCTGACTTTC
CDR3 protein: CASTLSGSGANVLTF

clone size: -
V gene: TRBV10-2
CDR3 length: 12
D gene: -
J gene: TRBJ2-7
CDR3 DNA: TGCGCCAGCAGTGAGATGGTTAGCGAGCAGTACTTC
CDR3 protein: CASSEMVSEQYF

clone size: few
V gene: TRBV29-1
CDR3 length: 12
D gene: -
J gene: TRBJ2-5
CDR3 DNA: TGCAGCGTTGACGGCGGGGCGGGGACCCAGTACTTC
CDR3 protein: CSVDGGAGTQYF

clone size: once
V gene: TRBV6-5
CDR3 length: 15
D gene: TRBD2
J gene: TRBJ2-7
CDR3 DNA: TGTGCCAGCAGCCCTCCCTCAGTCGGGGGGAACGAGCAGTACTTC
CDR3 protein: CASSPPSVGGNEQYF

clone size: -
V gene: TRBV19
CDR3 length: 16
D gene: TRBD1
J gene: TRBJ2-7
CDR3 DNA: TGTGCCAGTAGTTTCTTGGGACAGGGGCTTGCCCACGAGCAGTACTTC
CDR3 protein: CASSFLGQGLAHEQYF